These T cell receptor beta chains were read from a single sample in a study of shared clonotypes between healthy human individuals. Here immunoSEQ multiplex PCR was the method, and the copy in TCRdb shows in-frame clones only, minus some. Of 80,000 to 100,000 clones in the sample, almost 70% were seen once. The specimen was memory CD8+ T cells sorted from blood. Receptors were obtained from a man aged 25-45 years in good health. Both conserved end residues are part of each CDR3. The order of the fields is D gene, clone size, V gene, J gene, CDR3 protein, CDR3 DNA. D genes are given only for firm matches. Clone size is given for some rows only: seen once, a few or many times, or a class if the clone is expanded.

NA	NA	TRBV15	TRBJ2-1	CATSRGKGGNEQFF	TGTGCCACCAGCAGAGGCAAGGGGGGCAATGAGCAGTTCTTC
TRBD1	few	TRBV11-2	TRBJ2-5	CASSLEPKPGQKFFQETQYF	TGTGCCAGCAGCTTAGAACCAAAACCGGGACAGAAGTTTTTCCAAGAGACCCAGTACTTC
TRBD1	many	TRBV28	TRBJ2-7	CASATGTDYEQYF	TGTGCCAGCGCTACAGGGACAGACTACGAGCAGTACTTC
TRBD1	once	TRBV7-8	TRBJ2-6	CASTYRGAGANVLTF	TGTGCCAGCACCTACAGGGGCGCTGGGGCCAACGTCCTGACTTTC
TRBD2	NA	TRBV7-6	TRBJ2-7	CASSPTAAGGSEQYF	TGTGCCAGCAGCCCCACGGCTGCGGGAGGTTCCGAGCAGTACTTC
NA	few	TRBV7-8	TRBJ2-7	CASSHGQPLTIYEQYF	TGTGCCAGCAGCCACGGACAGCCATTAACTATCTACGAGCAGTACTTC
NA	once	TRBV2	TRBJ2-7	CASINPASYEQYF	TGTGCCAGCATCAATCCCGCCTCCTACGAGCAGTACTTC
NA	NA	TRBV5-1	TRBJ2-1	CASSSGVASEKNEQFF	TGCGCCAGCAGTTCGGGAGTCGCTAGCGAGAAAAATGAGCAGTTCTTC
NA	NA	TRBV5-1	TRBJ2-3	CASSLIGGSTDTQYF	TGCGCCAGCAGCTTAATCGGCGGAAGCACAGATACGCAGTATTTT
NA	once	TRBV7-2	TRBJ1-5	CASSLTGTGLNQPQHF	TGTGCCAGCAGCTTAACTGGAACAGGGCTCAATCAGCCCCAGCATTTT
NA	NA	TRBV13	TRBJ1-5	CASSSGQRNQPQHF	TGTGCCAGCAGCTCAGGACAGCGCAATCAGCCCCAGCATTTT
NA	NA	TRBV18	TRBJ1-5	CASSPNSDQPQHF	TGTGCCAGCTCACCAAATTCCGATCAGCCCCAGCATTTT
TRBD1	NA	TRBV19	TRBJ2-1	CASSDSGTGAFNEQFF	TGTGCCAGTAGTGACTCCGGGACAGGTGCTTTCAATGAGCAGTTCTTC
TRBD2	NA	TRBV5-1	TRBJ2-5	CASSWGPFGGEGLWTETQYF	TGCGCCAGCAGCTGGGGACCCTTCGGGGGGGAGGGCCTTTGGACTGAGACCCAGTACTTC
TRBD2	many	TRBV5-4	TRBJ2-1	CASSLELAGAVF	TGTGCCAGCAGCTTGGAACTAGCGGGAGCGGTCTTC
NA	few	TRBV18	TRBJ2-7	CASSQSGTAGNEQYF	TGTGCCAGCTCACAGAGCGGGACAGCCGGCAACGAGCAGTACTTC
TRBD2	NA	TRBV7-2	TRBJ2-2	CASSRGLLNTGELFF	TGTGCCAGCAGCCGGGGACTACTTAACACCGGGGAGCTGTTTTTT
NA	NA	TRBV4-2	TRBJ2-7	CASSLDADTEQYF	TGTGCCAGCAGCTTGGATGCCGACACCGAGCAGTACTTC